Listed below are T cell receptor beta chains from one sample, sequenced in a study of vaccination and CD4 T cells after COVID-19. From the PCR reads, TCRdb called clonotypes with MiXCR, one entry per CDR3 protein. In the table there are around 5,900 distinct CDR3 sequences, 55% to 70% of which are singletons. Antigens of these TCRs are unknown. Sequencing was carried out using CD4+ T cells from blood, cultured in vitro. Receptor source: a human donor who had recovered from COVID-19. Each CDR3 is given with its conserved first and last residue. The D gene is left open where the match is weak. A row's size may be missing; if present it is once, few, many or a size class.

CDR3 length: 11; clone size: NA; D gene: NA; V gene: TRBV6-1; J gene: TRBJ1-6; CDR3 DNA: TGTGCCAGCAGTAAAGATTCACCCCTCCACTTT; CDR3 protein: CASSKDSPLHF
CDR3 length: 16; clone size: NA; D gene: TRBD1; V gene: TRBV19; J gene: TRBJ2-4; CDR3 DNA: TGTGCCAGTAGTCCACCCCGGGACAGGGGCGTACACATTCAGTACTTC; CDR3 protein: CASSPPRDRGVHIQYF
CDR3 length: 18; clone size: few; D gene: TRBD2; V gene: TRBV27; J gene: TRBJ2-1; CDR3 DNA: TGTGCCAGCAGTTCCGGGACTAGCGGGAGGAGCTCCTACAATGAGCAGTTCTTC; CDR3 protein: CASSSGTSGRSSYNEQFF
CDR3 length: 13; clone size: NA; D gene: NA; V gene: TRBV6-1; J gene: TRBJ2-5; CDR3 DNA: TGTGCCAGCAGAAAGACTAGCCAAGAGACCCAGTACTTC; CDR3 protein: CASRKTSQETQYF
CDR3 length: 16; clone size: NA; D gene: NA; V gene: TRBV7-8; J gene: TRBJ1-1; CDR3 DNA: TGTGCCAGCAGGCCCGCCTTGGGGAATATGAACACTGAAGCTTTCTTT; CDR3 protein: CASRPALGNMNTEAFF
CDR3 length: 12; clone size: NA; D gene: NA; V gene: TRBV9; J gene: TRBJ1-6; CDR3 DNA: TGTGCCAGCAGCGTCGACGATTCACCCCTCCACTTT; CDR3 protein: CASSVDDSPLHF
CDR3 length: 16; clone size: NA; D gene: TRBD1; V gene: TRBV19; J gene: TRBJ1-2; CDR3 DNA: TGTGCCAGTAGTATAGGCGCCAGGACAGGGATCGATGGCTACACCTTC; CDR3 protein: CASSIGARTGIDGYTF
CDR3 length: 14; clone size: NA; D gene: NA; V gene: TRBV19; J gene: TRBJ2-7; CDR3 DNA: TGTGCCAGTAGTGATCCGGGACGGGCTAACGAGCAGTACTTC; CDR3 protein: CASSDPGRANEQYF
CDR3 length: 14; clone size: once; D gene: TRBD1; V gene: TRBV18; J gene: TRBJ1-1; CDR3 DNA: TGTGCCAGCTCACCACAAGGACAGGGCTTTGAAGCTTTCTTT; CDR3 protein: CASSPQGQGFEAFF
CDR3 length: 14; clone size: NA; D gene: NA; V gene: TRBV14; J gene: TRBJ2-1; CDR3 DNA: TGTGCCAGCAGCCAAGGGAAGGGCTACAATGAGCAGTTCTTC; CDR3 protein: CASSQGKGYNEQFF
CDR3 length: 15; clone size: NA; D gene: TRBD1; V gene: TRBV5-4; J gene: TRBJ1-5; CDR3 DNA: TGTGCCAGCAGCTTAAAAGAGACAGGGGATCAGCCCCAGCATTTT; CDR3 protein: CASSLKETGDQPQHF
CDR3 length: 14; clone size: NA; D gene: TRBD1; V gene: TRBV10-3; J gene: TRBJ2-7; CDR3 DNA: TGTGCCATCAGTGCCCGGACAGGGTATGACGAGCAGTACTTC; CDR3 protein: CAISARTGYDEQYF
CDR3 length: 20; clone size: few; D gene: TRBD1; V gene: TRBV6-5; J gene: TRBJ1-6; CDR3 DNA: TGTGCCAGCAGTTACTCACGGTTGGGGACAGTCGGCTCCTATAATTCACCCCTCCACTTT; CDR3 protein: CASSYSRLGTVGSYNSPLHF
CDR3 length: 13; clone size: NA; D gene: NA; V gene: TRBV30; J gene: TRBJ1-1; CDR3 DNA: TGTGCCTGGAGCCCCTTGATGAACACTGAAGCTTTCTTT; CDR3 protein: CAWSPLMNTEAFF
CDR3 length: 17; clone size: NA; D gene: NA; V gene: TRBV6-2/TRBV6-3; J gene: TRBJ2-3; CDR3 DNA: TGTGCCAGCAGTTACACGCTCGGGGGTACTAGCACAGATACGCAGTATTTT; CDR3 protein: CASSYTLGGTSTDTQYF